This T cell receptor beta chain was sequenced during a study of long-term antiretroviral therapy in people with HIV. Overall study findings and caveats: Diversity measured after ART increased yet remained under transplant donor controls.

Sequencing used immunoSEQ v3.0 at survey level. TCRdb keeps only in-frame clones here, not all; method: immunoSEQ multiplex PCR. The repertoire holds 9,000 to 10,000 clones, with about 81% as singletons. Each donor had at least one pre-ART and at least two post-ART PBMC samples. People in the study who had HIV all got their treatment in the United States. About this clone: As yet, its antigen is unknown.

Per germline, CDR1 SGHRS and CDR2 YFSETQ. The ends were cut back, 1 base at V and 2 bases at J, with 10 bases in the middle. The CDR3 is 14 amino acids. This chain joins TRBV5-1 and TRBJ2-7; D call uncertain. The specimen comprised unsorted PBMCs, sampled 0.7 years after starting antiretroviral therapy. The receptor was isolated from a man aged 40-49 years with HIV. CDR3 amino acids: CASSLSGPPYEQYF. CDR3 sequence (DNA): TGCGCCAGCAGCTTGTCCGGGCCGCCCTACGAGCAGTACTTC.